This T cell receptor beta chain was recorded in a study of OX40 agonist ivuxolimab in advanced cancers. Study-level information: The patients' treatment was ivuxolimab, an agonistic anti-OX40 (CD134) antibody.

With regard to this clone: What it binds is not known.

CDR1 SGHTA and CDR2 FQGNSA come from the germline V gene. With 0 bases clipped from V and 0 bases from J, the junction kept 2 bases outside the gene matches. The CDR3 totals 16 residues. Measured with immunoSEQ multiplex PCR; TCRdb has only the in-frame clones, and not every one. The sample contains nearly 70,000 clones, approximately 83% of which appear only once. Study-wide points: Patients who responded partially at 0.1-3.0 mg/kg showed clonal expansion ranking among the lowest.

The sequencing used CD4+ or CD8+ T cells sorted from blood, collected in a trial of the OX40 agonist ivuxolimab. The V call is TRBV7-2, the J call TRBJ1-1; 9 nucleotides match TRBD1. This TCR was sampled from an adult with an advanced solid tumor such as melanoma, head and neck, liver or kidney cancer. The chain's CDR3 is CASSLAGTGMNTEAFF. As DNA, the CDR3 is TGTGCCAGCAGCTTAGCGGGGACAGGGATGAACACTGAAGCTTTCTTT.